A selection of T cell receptor beta chains follows, all from one sample in a study of T-cell reconstitution after alpha-beta-depleted transplantation in children. A single record per CDR3 protein comes from TCRdb applying MiXCR to the PCR reads. The sample has hundreds of thousands of distinct CDR3 sequences, roughly 17% seen once. The material was PBMCs, mostly from graft donor cells, obtained 360 days after TCRalphabeta/CD19-depleted stem cell transplant. The receptor set was obtained from a boy less than two years old who had a stem cell transplant for Wiskott-Aldrich syndrome, so the T cells may come from the graft donor. Both conserved end residues are part of each CDR3. D genes are given only for firm matches. Size is omitted from some rows. Given values are once, few, many or a class for expanded clones.

v_call	j_call	d_call	clone_size	cdr3_aa	cdr3_nt
TRBV20-1	TRBJ2-1	TRBD1	-	CSARDRGQGKNEQFF	TGCAGTGCTAGAGATAGGGGACAGGGGAAGAATGAGCAGTTCTTC
TRBV12-3/TRBV12-4	TRBJ1-3	-	few	CASSGRNTIYF	TGTGCCAGCAGTGGGAGAAACACCATATATTTT
TRBV5-6	TRBJ2-7	-	-	CASSLSRQPYEQYF	TGTGCCAGCAGCCTTTCAAGGCAGCCCTACGAGCAGTACTTC
TRBV29-1	TRBJ2-3	-	-	CSSRYTDTQYF	TGCAGCAGCCGGTACACAGATACGCAGTATTTT
TRBV11-2	TRBJ1-6	-	few	CAKEGGGSPLHF	TGTGCCAAGGAGGGAGGAGGGTCACCCCTCCACTTT
TRBV12-3/TRBV12-4	TRBJ2-7	-	-	CASSYQEGLSYEQYF	TGTGCCAGCAGTTACCAGGAAGGTCTCAGCTACGAGCAGTACTTC
TRBV12-3/TRBV12-4	TRBJ1-5	-	-	CASSLMGVSNQPQHF	TGTGCCAGCAGTTTGATGGGCGTAAGCAATCAGCCCCAGCATTTT
TRBV20-1	TRBJ1-6	-	few	CSANRGDSPLHF	TGCAGTGCTAATCGCGGGGATTCACCCCTCCACTTT
TRBV5-1	TRBJ2-4	-	-	CASSDREGNIQYF	TGCGCCAGCTCAGACAGGGAGGGAAACATTCAGTACTTC
TRBV6-6	TRBJ2-3	-	-	CASSYHFLDTQYF	TGTGCCAGCAGTTACCACTTTTTAGATACGCAGTATTTT
TRBV6-2/TRBV6-3	TRBJ2-1	-	-	CASSGIVNEQFF	TGTGCCAGCAGCGGTATCGTCAATGAGCAGTTCTTC
TRBV29-1	TRBJ2-5	-	-	CSVEPGAQETQYF	TGCAGCGTTGAGCCGGGGGCCCAAGAGACCCAGTACTTC
TRBV20-1	TRBJ2-1	TRBD2	few	CSARAGGGPSYNEQFF	TGCAGTGCTAGAGCGGGGGGAGGGCCCTCCTACAATGAGCAGTTCTTC
TRBV10-3	TRBJ2-1	TRBD2	-	CAISEHVAGENEQFF	TGTGCCATCAGTGAGCATGTGGCGGGAGAGAATGAGCAGTTCTTC
TRBV7-2	TRBJ2-2	-	-	CASSMLLNTGELFF	TGTGCCAGCAGCATGCTTTTAAACACCGGGGAGCTGTTTTTT
TRBV6-2/TRBV6-3	TRBJ2-7	-	-	CASSSSGSYEQYF	TGTGCCAGCAGTTCGTCGGGCTCCTACGAGCAGTACTTC
TRBV7-9	TRBJ1-2	-	few	CASSPLRSVNYGYTF	TGTGCCAGCAGCCCCCTCAGAAGCGTTAACTATGGCTACACCTTC